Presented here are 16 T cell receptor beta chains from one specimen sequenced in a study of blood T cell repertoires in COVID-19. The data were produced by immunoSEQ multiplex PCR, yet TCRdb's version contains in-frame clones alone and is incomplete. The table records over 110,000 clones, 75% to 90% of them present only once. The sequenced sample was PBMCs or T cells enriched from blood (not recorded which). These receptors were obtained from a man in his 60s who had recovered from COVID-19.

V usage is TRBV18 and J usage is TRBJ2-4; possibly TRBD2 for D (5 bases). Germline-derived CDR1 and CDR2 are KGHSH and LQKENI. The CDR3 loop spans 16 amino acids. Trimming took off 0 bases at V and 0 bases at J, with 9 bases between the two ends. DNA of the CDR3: TGTGCCAGCTCACCACCGGGAGCGGCAGCCAAAAACATTCAGTACTTC. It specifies CASSPPGAAAKNIQYF.

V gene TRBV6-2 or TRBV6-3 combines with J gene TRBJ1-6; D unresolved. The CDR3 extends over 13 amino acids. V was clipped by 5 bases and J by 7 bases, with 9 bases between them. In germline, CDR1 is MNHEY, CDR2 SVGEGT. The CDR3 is CASSRSGNSPLHF. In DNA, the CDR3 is TGTGCCAGCAGTAGGTCGGGGAATTCACCCCTCCACTTT.

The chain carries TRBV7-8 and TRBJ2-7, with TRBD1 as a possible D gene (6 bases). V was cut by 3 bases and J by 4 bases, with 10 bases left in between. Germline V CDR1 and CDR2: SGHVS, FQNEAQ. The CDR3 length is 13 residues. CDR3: CASSFGQLYEQYF. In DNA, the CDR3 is TGTGCCAGCAGCTTCGGACAGCTTTACGAGCAGTACTTC. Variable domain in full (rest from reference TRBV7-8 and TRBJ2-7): GAGVSQSPRYKVAKRGQDVALRCDPISGHVSLFWYQQALGQGPEFLTYFQNEAQLDKSGLPSDRFFAERPEGSVSTLKIQRTQQEDSAVYLCASSFGQLYEQYFGPGTRLTVT.

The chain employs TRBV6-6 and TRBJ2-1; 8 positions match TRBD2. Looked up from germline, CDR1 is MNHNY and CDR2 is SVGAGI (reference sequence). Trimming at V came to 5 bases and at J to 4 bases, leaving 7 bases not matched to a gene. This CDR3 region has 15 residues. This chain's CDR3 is CASSPTAGGYNEQFF. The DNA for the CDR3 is TGTGCCAGCAGTCCCACTGCGGGAGGTTACAATGAGCAGTTCTTC.

The CDR3 protein is CAWSLETGNYGYTF. In nucleotides, the CDR3 is TGTGCCTGGAGTTTAGAGACAGGGAACTATGGCTACACCTTC. The J gene is TRBJ1-2, the V gene TRBV30, with 7 bases lining up with TRBD1. The CDR3 has 14 residues. Germline loops: CDR1 GTSNPN, CDR2 SVGIG (reference sequence). V lost 2 bases, J lost 2 bases, and 5 bases stayed unmatched.

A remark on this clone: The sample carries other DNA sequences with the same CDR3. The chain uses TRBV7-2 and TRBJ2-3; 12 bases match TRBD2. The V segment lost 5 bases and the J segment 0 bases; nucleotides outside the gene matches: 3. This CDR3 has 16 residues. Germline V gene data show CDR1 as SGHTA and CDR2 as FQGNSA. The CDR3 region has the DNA TGTGCCAGCAGCCTCGGACTAGCGGGAAGCACAGATACGCAGTATTTT. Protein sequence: CASSLGLAGSTDTQYF.

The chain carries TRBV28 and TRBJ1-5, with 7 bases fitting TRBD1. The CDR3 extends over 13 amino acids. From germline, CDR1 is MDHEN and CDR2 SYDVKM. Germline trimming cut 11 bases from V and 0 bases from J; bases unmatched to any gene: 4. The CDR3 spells CAVQGDSNQPQHF. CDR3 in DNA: TGTGCCGTTCAGGGGGATAGCAATCAGCCCCAGCATTTT.

CDR3 residues: CASGGVWEKLFF. CDR3 coding DNA: TGTGCCAGCGGCGGTGTATGGGAAAAACTGTTTTTT. The chain carries TRBV3-1 (or the pseudogene TRBV3-2) and TRBJ1-4, with D uncertain. This CDR3 region has 12 residues. V was shortened by 8 bases and J by 8 bases, with 12 bases between the two germline ends. The germline V gene has CDR1 LGHDT and CDR2 YNNKEL (reference sequence).

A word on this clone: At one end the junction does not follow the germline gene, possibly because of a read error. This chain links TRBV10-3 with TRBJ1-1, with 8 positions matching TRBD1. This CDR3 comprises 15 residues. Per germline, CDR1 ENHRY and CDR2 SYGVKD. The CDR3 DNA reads TGCGCCGTTACCCAAGACGACAGGGGTGGCACTGAAGCTTTCTTT. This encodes CAVTQDDRGGTEAFF.

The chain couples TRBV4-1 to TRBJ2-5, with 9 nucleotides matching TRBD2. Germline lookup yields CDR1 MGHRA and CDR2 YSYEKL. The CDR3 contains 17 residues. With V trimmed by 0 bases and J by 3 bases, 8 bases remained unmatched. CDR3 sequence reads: CASSQDGSGGTEETQYF. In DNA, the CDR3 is TGCGCCAGCAGCCAAGATGGAAGCGGGGGGACCGAAGAGACCCAGTACTTC.

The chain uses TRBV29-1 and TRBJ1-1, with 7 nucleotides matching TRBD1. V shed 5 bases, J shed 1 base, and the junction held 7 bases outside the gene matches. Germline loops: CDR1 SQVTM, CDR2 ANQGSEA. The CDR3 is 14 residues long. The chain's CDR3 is CSVFTGERNTEAFF. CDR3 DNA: TGCAGCGTTTTCACAGGGGAAAGGAACACTGAAGCTTTCTTT.

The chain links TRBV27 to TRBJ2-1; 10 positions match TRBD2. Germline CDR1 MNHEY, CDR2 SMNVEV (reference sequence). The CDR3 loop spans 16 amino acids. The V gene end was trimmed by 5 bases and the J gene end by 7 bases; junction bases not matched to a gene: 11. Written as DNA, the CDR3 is TGTGCCAGCAGTAACCGACTAGCGGGCTTCCTTAATGAGCAGTTCTTC. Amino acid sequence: CASSNRLAGFLNEQFF.

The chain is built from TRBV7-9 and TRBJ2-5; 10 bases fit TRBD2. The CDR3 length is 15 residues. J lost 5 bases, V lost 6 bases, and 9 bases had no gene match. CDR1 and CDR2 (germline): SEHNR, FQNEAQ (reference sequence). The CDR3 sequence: CASRPLAGVSETQYF. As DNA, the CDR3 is TGTGCCAGCAGACCCCTAGCGGGAGTAAGTGAGACCCAGTACTTC.

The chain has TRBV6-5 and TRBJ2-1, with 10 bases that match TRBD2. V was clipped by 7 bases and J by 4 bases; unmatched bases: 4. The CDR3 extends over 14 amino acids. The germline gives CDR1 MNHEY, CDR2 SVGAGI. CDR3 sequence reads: CASIAGGPYNEQFF. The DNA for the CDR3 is TGTGCCAGCATAGCGGGGGGCCCTTACAATGAGCAGTTCTTC.

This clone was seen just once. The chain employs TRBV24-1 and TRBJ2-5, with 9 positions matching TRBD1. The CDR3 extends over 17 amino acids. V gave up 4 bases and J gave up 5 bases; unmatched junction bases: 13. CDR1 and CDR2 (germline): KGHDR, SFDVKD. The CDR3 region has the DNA TGTGCCACCAGTGACGGGACAGGGAGGTGGGCATTCGAGACCCAGTACTTC. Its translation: CATSDGTGRWAFETQYF.

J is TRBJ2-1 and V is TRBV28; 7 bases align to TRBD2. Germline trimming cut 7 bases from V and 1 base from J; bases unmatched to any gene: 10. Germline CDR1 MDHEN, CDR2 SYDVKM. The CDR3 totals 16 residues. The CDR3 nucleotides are TGTGCCAGCAAACCCGGCTTGCGGGAGTCCTACAATGAGCAGTTCTTC. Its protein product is CASKPGLRESYNEQFF.